The 31 T cell receptor beta chains listed next were all sequenced from one sample in a study of tumor-infiltrating lymphocytes in primary liver carcinoma. Co-extraction of RNA and DNA was performed on about 19-32 mg of unsorted bulk tissue. Starting material of around 490 ng total RNA yielded TCR beta cDNA via a constant-region primer. A slightly modified ARM-PCR protocol with three nested multiplex PCR rounds produced these TCR beta libraries. Both of the initial two PCR rounds ran for 10 cycles and employed TRBV1-TRBV30 forward primers alongside a C-beta reverse primer. TCRdb redid the calling of the multiplex PCR reads with MiXCR, one entry per CDR3 protein. Counted here are tens of thousands of distinct CDR3 sequences, around three quarters occurring once; the ten biggest clones make up approximately 30%. The specimen sequenced was liver tumor tissue from sampling region 3. Sample subset: tumor region T3, left-lateral pole. These receptors came from a man in his forties with primary liver carcinoma and hepatitis B virus infection.

The chain has TRBV28 and TRBJ2-3; D gene unclear. The J call may be incorrect, as the DNA end agrees better with TRBJ1-5. The CDR3 is made up of 16 amino acids. CDR1 is MDHEN and CDR2 is SYDVKM in the germline V gene. The CDR3: CASSSRECKRADTQHF. The CDR3 nucleotides are TGTGCCAGCAGTTCCCGAGAGTGTAAACGGGCAGATACGCAGCATTTT.

Notes on this clonotype: The final CDR3 position lacks the conserved phenylalanine or tryptophan, pointing to a likely read error. The J gene is TRBJ2-3, the V gene TRBV29-1; 8 bases agree with TRBD1. Germline-derived CDR1 and CDR2 are SQVTM and ANQGSEA. This CDR3 is built from 15 residues. The CDR3 DNA follows: TGTAGCGTTGCGTGGGCAGGGGGCATGGGAGATACGCAGTATATT. Its protein is CSVAWAGGMGDTQYI.

This clonotype was observed at least ten times. The genes are TRBV28 and TRBJ2-1, with D possibly TRBD1 on 6 matching bases. The CDR3 contains 14 residues. The V gene's germline CDR1 is MDHEN and CDR2 SYDVKM. The V gene lost 4 bases and the J gene lost 5 bases, with 12 bases spanning the gap. The CDR3 loop is CASSWRQANNEQFF. DNA of the CDR3: TGTGCCAGCAGTTGGCGACAGGCTAACAATGAGCAGTTCTTC.

The chain couples TRBV6-1 to TRBJ2-1; the D call may be TRBD1 or TRBD2 (5 bases each). The V and J ends lost 1 base and 10 bases respectively, with 17 bases between them. The germline V gene has CDR1 MNHNS and CDR2 SASEGT. This CDR3 region has 15 residues. This chain's CDR3 is CASSEETIGATEQFF. The CDR3 DNA is TGTGCCAGCAGTGAAGAGACTATCGGGGCGACGGAGCAGTTCTTC.

Note on this clonotype: One junction end does not reproduce the germline sequence, and a read error may be involved. CDR3 sequence: CASSPSSYVQYF. The CDR3 DNA reads as TGTGCAAGCAGTCCGAGTTCCTACGTGCAGTACTTC. The chain joins TRBV12-3 or TRBV12-4 to TRBJ2-7; D gene uncertain. This CDR3 has 12 residues.

A remark on this clonotype: The junction differs from germline at one of its ends, possibly a read error. The chain uses TRBV6-5 and TRBJ2-1; TRBD2 matches 7 bases. This CDR3 has 15 residues. Germline lookup yields CDR1 MNHEY and CDR2 SVGAGI. This CDR3 is CASSSGGSPYSEQFF. Here the CDR3 DNA reads TGTGCCAGCAGTTCGGGGGGAAGCCCCTACAGTGAGCAATTCTTC.

This chain uses TRBV20-1 with TRBJ2-1; 8 bases are a match to TRBD2. This CDR3 is 14 amino acids long. Germline loops: CDR1 DFQATT, CDR2 SNEGSKA (reference sequence). The CDR3 DNA sequence: TGCAGCTGGGACGGGGGCGGGAGGACGAATGAGCAGTTCTTC. Translated, it gives CSWDGGGRTNEQFF.

A word on this clonotype: The junction shows a germline mismatch at one end, possibly a read error. The J gene is TRBJ2-7, the V gene TRBV11-2; a possible D gene is TRBD2 (6 bases). CDR1 and CDR2 from the germline V gene are SGHAT and FQNNGV. CDR3 length: 16 amino acids. DNA of the CDR3: TGTGTCAGCAGCTTGGAGGGTGAAGCTTCCGCCTACGAGCAGTACTTC. Amino acids: CVSSLEGEASAYEQYF.

This clonotype was seen once. The junction departs from germline at one end; a sequencing error may be responsible. This chain links TRBV6-1 with TRBJ2-7; unclear D gene. Germline CDR1 MNHNS, CDR2 SASEGT. This CDR3 is built from 12 residues. The CDR3 DNA reads TGTGCCAACAGTGGAGCGCTCGGCGAGCAGTACTTC. This translates into CANSGALGEQYF.

Concerning this clonotype itself: Relative to the germline gene, one junction end is altered; a read error may explain this. The chain recombines TRBV11-2 with TRBJ2-6; D is possibly TRBD1 (6 bases). The CDR3 runs 18 residues. Per the germline V gene, CDR1 is SGHAT and CDR2 is FQNNGV. The CDR3, as DNA: TGTTCCAGCGGCCGACGTACAGGGTTTGTGTCTGGGGCCAACGTCCTGACTTTC. This codes for CSSGRRTGFVSGANVLTF.

As regards this clonotype: A read error may be the cause here, since a much bigger clone is one base away. The DNA for the CDR3 is TGTGCCAGTACTTCCCAGGGGTACAATGAGCAGTTCTTC. The encoded protein is CASTSQGYNEQFF. The V and J genes are TRBV19 and TRBJ2-1; D possibly corresponds to TRBD1 (6 bases). Germline CDR1 LNHDA, CDR2 SQIVND (reference sequence). CDR3 length equals 13 residues. The V gene lost 7 bases and the J gene lost 4 bases, with 11 bases spanning the gap.

As regards this clonotype: A read error is possible here, since a much larger clone lies one base away. The V and J genes are TRBV28 and TRBJ2-2, with D tentatively TRBD1 or TRBD2 (5 bases each). The CDR3 length is 16 residues. V lost 3 bases to trimming and J lost 12 bases, with 23 bases between them. Germline lookup yields CDR1 MDHEN and CDR2 SYDVKM. CDR3 loop: CASSFLTEPSPGKLFF. In nucleotides, the CDR3 is TGTGCCAGCAGTTTCCTGACAGAACCTTCACCGGGGAAGCTGTTTTTT. The full variable domain, rest sourced from reference TRBV28 and TRBJ2-2, is DVKVTQSSRYLVKRTGEKVFLECVQDMDHENMFWYRQDPGLGLRLIYFSYDVKMKEKGDIPEGYSVSREKKERFSLILESASTNQTSMYLCASSFLTEPSPGKLFFGEGSRLTVL.

This clonotype was counted ten times or more. The chain is built from TRBV4-1 and TRBJ2-7; TRBD2 matches 9 bases. V trimming: 2 bases; J trimming: 3 bases; junction bases outside the gene matches: 5. Germline V gene data show CDR1 as MGHRA and CDR2 as YSYEKL. The CDR3 sequence is 15 residues long. Here the CDR3 DNA reads TGCGCCAGCAGCCAAAAGGGACTAGCAAACTACGAGCAGTACTTC. Its protein product is CASSQKGLANYEQYF.

The gene calls are TRBV6-5 and TRBJ1-2, with a possible D match to TRBD1 (6 bases). V lost 0 bases and J 13 bases, leaving 15 bases between the germline ends. The CDR3 runs 13 residues. The V gene's germline CDR1 is MNHEY and CDR2 SVGAGI. The CDR3: CASSYSRGDGCTF. CDR3 coding DNA: TGTGCCAGCAGTTACTCAAGGGGGGATGGTTGCACCTTC.

Worth noting for this clonotype: A much larger clone lies one base from this, so it may be a read error. This sequence joins TRBV28 and TRBJ2-7; D is uncertain. This CDR3 region has 13 residues. CDR1 and CDR2 from the germline V gene are MDHEN and SYDVKM. Here the CDR3 DNA reads TGTGCCAGCAGTCGGGTAGACCGGGCCGAGCGGTACTTC. Protein product: CASSRVDRAERYF.

About this clonotype itself: Here the CDR3 omits its conserved ending phenylalanine or tryptophan, so a read error is the likely source. This CDR3 is CASTAGQGGDTEAFI. Here the CDR3 DNA reads TGTGCCAGCACTGCCGGACAGGGAGGGGACACTGAAGCTTTCATT. This chain uses TRBV6-1 with TRBJ1-1; 8 bases fit TRBD1. Germline trimming cut 7 bases from V and 3 bases from J; bases unmatched to any gene: 10. The germline gives CDR1 MNHNS, CDR2 SASEGT. This CDR3 spans 15 amino acids.

Concerning this clonotype: A much larger clone lies a single base off, so this may be a read error. CDR3 in amino acids: CASIPGTSGIYLPGVPPNEQFF. CDR3 nucleotide sequence: TGTGCCAGCATTCCAGGGACTAGCGGGATATACCTACCCGGCGTACCCCCGAATGAGCAGTTCTTC. V and J are TRBV28 and TRBJ2-1, with 13 bases matching TRBD2. Germline lookup yields CDR1 MDHEN and CDR2 SYDVKM. The CDR3 runs 22 residues. V shed 7 bases and J 7 bases; nucleotides not matched to a gene: 28.

In the case of this clonotype: This may come from a read error, since a much larger clone is one base off. This chain joins TRBV6-2 or TRBV6-3 and TRBJ1-5; a weak D match, TRBD1 (6 bases). CDR1 and CDR2 (germline): MNHEY, SVGEGT. The CDR3 length is 15 residues. Trimming stripped 5 bases from V and 3 bases from J, with 14 bases between. Here the CDR3 reads CASSLRGGPNQPQHF. CDR3 bases: TGTGCCAGCAGTCTTCGAGGGGGGCCCAATCAGCCCCAGCATTTT.

This clonotype was recorded at least ten times. This chain uses TRBV14 with TRBJ2-1; TRBD2 aligns across 11 bases. Trimming took 4 bases from V and 8 from J; bases not matched to a gene: 13. The CDR3 has 17 residues. Germline CDR1 reads SGHDN; CDR2 reads FVKESK. CDR3 sequence: CASSRMPGLAERDEQFF. The CDR3 coding sequence is TGTGCCAGCAGCCGGATGCCGGGACTAGCGGAACGGGATGAGCAGTTCTTC.

The table lists this clonotype with a few counts. The chain couples TRBV7-2 to TRBJ2-1; perhaps TRBD2 as D (6 bases). Trimming pared 5 bases from V and 4 bases from J, leaving 24 bases between. CDR1 SGHTA and CDR2 FQGNSA come from the germline V gene. The CDR3 consists of 18 residues. CDR3 protein: CASSPLSSGLPGYNEQFF. CDR3 coding DNA: TGTGCCAGCAGCCCCCTTTCGTCAGGACTACCGGGATACAATGAGCAGTTCTTC.

About this clonotype itself: A read error may account for a junction end that differs from germline. The CDR3 spells CASNPTFWGLRTGGLFF. DNA for the CDR3: TGTGCTAGCAACCCAACTTTCTGGGGGCTGAGGACCGGGGGGCTGTTTTTT. The chain is built from TRBV12-3 or TRBV12-4 and TRBJ2-2, with D tentatively TRBD1 or TRBD2 (6 bases each). This CDR3 spans 17 amino acids.

This clonotype was observed a single time. The junction shows a germline mismatch at one end, possibly a read error. The chain employs TRBV6-2 or TRBV6-3 and TRBJ1-5, with D perhaps TRBD1 (6 bases). Germline CDR1 and CDR2: MNHEY and SVGEGT. This CDR3 region has 17 residues. The chain's CDR3 is CASSYYGQGLEDQPLHF. The CDR3 region has the DNA TGTGCCAGCAGTTACTATGGGCAGGGGTTAGAGGATCAGCCCCTGCATTTT.

Concerning this clonotype: This may be a read error, as it is one base from a much larger clone. This sequence joins TRBV28 and TRBJ1-4; D not certain. This CDR3 contains 12 residues. Germline V gene data show CDR1 as MDHEN and CDR2 as SYDVKM. CDR3 residues: CATSQYYERLFF. In DNA form, the CDR3 reads TGTGCCACCTCACAGTACTATGAAAGACTGTTTTTT.

The chain links TRBV19 to TRBJ2-2; possibly TRBD1 for D (5 bases). The CDR3 length is 15 residues. Germline loops: CDR1 LNHDA, CDR2 SQIVND (reference sequence). Trimming shortened V by 3 bases and J by 7 bases, and 15 bases separated the two germline ends. The DNA of the CDR3 is TGTGCCAGTAGTATCGGCCGGATTAGGGGCGGGGAGCTGTTTTTT. This sequence encodes CASSIGRIRGGELFF.

J is TRBJ2-6 and V is TRBV6-2 or TRBV6-3; 8 nucleotides agree with TRBD1. The CDR3 consists of 16 residues. Germline V CDR1 and CDR2: MNHEY, SVGEGT. J gave up 18 bases and V 6 bases, and 22 bases lay outside the gene matches. In DNA form, the CDR3 reads TGTGCCAGCAGCCTCGGACAGGGTACTGGGGCCAACATCCCGACTTTC. Translation: CASSLGQGTGANIPTF.

On this clonotype itself: Compared with germline, one end of the junction differs, possibly owing to a read error. The rearrangement links TRBV6-5 to TRBJ1-6, with 8 nucleotides matching TRBD1. Germline V gene lookup returns CDR1 MNHEY and CDR2 SVGAGI. The CDR3 has 15 residues. The CDR3 region is CAISLTGDPNSSLHF. The CDR3 region has the DNA TGTGCCATCAGTTTGACAGGGGATCCTAATTCATCCCTCCACTTC.

Comments on this clonotype: One end of the junction does not line up with germline, which may come from a read error. CDR3 in DNA: TGCGCCAGCAGCTTGGAAGTAGGGGGCGTAGGAAGGGCCAAGGTCCTGACTTTC. This codes for CASSLEVGGVGRAKVLTF. V gene TRBV5-1 combines with J gene TRBJ2-6; 7 bases map to TRBD1. CDR1 SGHRS and CDR2 YFSETQ come from the germline V gene. The CDR3 consists of 18 residues.

This clonotype was counted many times. Given a much more abundant clone one base away, this may be a read error. The chain links TRBV5-5 to TRBJ1-2; D uncertain. The ends were cut back, 0 bases at V and 4 bases at J, with 10 bases in the middle. Per the germline V gene, CDR1 is SGHKS and CDR2 is YYEKEE (reference sequence). The CDR3 totals 14 residues. The chain's CDR3 is CASSLEGASYGYTF. CDR3 sequence (DNA): TGTGCCAGCAGCTTGGAAGGCGCGAGCTATGGCTACACCTTC.

About this clonotype itself: A much larger clone lies a single base off, so this may be a read error. The V call is TRBV11-1, the J call TRBJ2-7, with D perhaps TRBD2 (6 bases). The CDR3 has 15 amino acids. Germline CDR1 SGHAT, CDR2 FQDESV (reference sequence). CDR3: CAGSSSRDSSYEQYF. CDR3 nucleotide sequence: TGTGCCGGCAGCTCATCCCGGGACTCCTCCTACGAGCAGTACTTC.

This clonotype was picked up many times. V gene TRBV4-2 combines with J gene TRBJ2-2; unclear D gene. V was shortened by 0 bases and J by 7 bases, with 6 bases between the two germline ends. From germline, CDR1 is LGHNA and CDR2 YNFKEQ. The CDR3 sequence is 13 residues long. CDR3 nucleotides: TGTGCCAGCAGCCAAGAAAAGGGCGGGGAGCTGTTTTTT. Translation gives CASSQEKGGELFF.

With regard to this clonotype: At one boundary the junction diverges from the germline segment, which might be a read error. This chain uses TRBV10-3 with TRBJ1-5; D is ambiguous. The J call may be faulty, since TRBJ2-3 better matches the DNA end. This CDR3 is 14 amino acids long. Looked up from germline, CDR1 is ENHRY and CDR2 is SYGVKD. CDR3 region: CAISKSSNNQPQYF. In nucleotides, the CDR3 is TGTGCCATCAGTAAGTCATCGAATAATCAGCCCCAGTATTTT.